These 32 T cell receptor beta chains were all obtained from the same sample, sequenced in a study of CD8 T cells in Susac syndrome. The authors reverse transcribed roughly 0.5 to 1 ug RNA with random hexamers. TCRdb re-analysed the immunoSEQ multiplex PCR reads in MiXCR, keeping a single row per CDR3 protein. The sample consists of about 300,000 distinct CDR3 sequences, 75% to 90% of them appearing once. The sample was CD8+ T cells from PBMCs. The receptor set was obtained from a human donor with multiple sclerosis.

This sequence joins TRBV4-1 and TRBJ1-1, with a weak D call TRBD1 (6 bases). Germline V CDR1 and CDR2: MGHRA, YSYEKL. This CDR3 region has 14 residues. The V end lost 5 bases, the J end lost 6 bases, and 16 bases lay between the germline ends. Here the CDR3 reads CASSEKGGRPEAFF. DNA of the CDR3: TGCGCCAGCAGCGAGAAGGGGGGGCGACCTGAAGCTTTCTTT.

The chain joins TRBV30 to TRBJ2-1; D is possibly TRBD2 (6 bases). The ends were cut back, 3 bases at V and 9 bases at J, with 12 bases in the middle. Germline CDR1 GTSNPN, CDR2 SVGIG (reference sequence). The CDR3 spans 12 residues. The CDR3, as DNA: TGTGCCTGGAGCCAGGAGGGTGCTGAGCAGTTCTTC. It translates to CAWSQEGAEQFF.

This chain uses TRBV7-8 with TRBJ2-7; 7 bases agree with TRBD1. From germline, CDR1 is SGHVS and CDR2 FQNEAQ. The V segment lost 6 bases and the J segment 6 bases; nucleotides outside the gene matches: 5. The CDR3 runs to 12 residues. The CDR3 is CASRDRSVEQYF. The CDR3 region has the DNA TGTGCCAGCAGGGACAGGTCGGTCGAGCAGTACTTC.

The CDR3 region is CASSLLGGLETQYF. CDR3 in DNA: TGTGCCAGCAGCTTACTCGGAGGGTTAGAGACCCAGTACTTC. The rearrangement uses TRBV7-3 and TRBJ2-5, with D tentatively TRBD2 (6 bases). The germline gives CDR1 SGHTA, CDR2 FQGTGA. With 2 bases removed from V and 4 bases from J, the gap between germline ends came to 11 bases. This CDR3 region has 14 residues.

This chain connects TRBV27 to TRBJ2-7, with D perhaps matching TRBD2 (6 bases). Germline CDR1 reads MNHEY; CDR2 reads SMNVEV (reference sequence). This CDR3 is built from 13 residues. Between the trimmed V and J ends, which lost 4 bases and 3 bases, there was a span of 10 bases. For the CDR3, the DNA is TGTGCCAGCAGTTCCCTAGCGCGCTACGAGCAGTACTTC. Its protein product is CASSSLARYEQYF.

The chain links TRBV28 to TRBJ2-7; D is unresolved. Trimming took 2 bases from V and 2 from J, leaving 7 bases between them. The CDR3 sequence is 13 residues long. Looked up from germline, CDR1 is MDHEN and CDR2 is SYDVKM. The CDR3: CASSLNSAYEQYF. CDR3 sequence (DNA): TGTGCCAGCAGTTTAAATTCGGCCTACGAGCAGTACTTC. The variable domain in full, completed from reference TRBV28 and TRBJ2-7, reads DVKVTQSSRYLVKRTGEKVFLECVQDMDHENMFWYRQDPGLGLRLIYFSYDVKMKEKGDIPEGYSVSREKKERFSLILESASTNQTSMYLCASSLNSAYEQYFGPGTRLTVT.

V is TRBV12-3 or TRBV12-4 and J is TRBJ2-7; D unclear. The CDR3 is 12 residues long. V gave up 1 base and J gave up 3 bases, with 4 bases separating them. This chain's CDR3 is CASSLVIYEQYF. CDR3 nucleotide sequence: TGTGCCAGCAGTTTAGTCATCTACGAGCAGTACTTC.

The chain links TRBV20-1 to TRBJ2-7; D perhaps matches TRBD1 (5 bases). CDR1 and CDR2 from the germline V gene are DFQATT and SNEGSKA (reference sequence). The CDR3 length is 16 residues. With 8 bases removed from V and 4 bases from J, the gap between germline ends came to 27 bases. Here the CDR3 DNA reads TGCAGTACCGACCCCCCACACTCCTGGGGCTTTTACGAGCAGTACTTC. Protein sequence: CSTDPPHSWGFYEQYF.

The chain recombines TRBV20-1 with TRBJ2-7; perhaps TRBD2 as D (7 bases). The CDR3 consists of 14 residues. Germline V gene data show CDR1 as DFQATT and CDR2 as SNEGSKA (reference sequence). V dropped 1 base and J dropped 5 bases, with 15 bases sitting between them. As DNA, the CDR3 is TGCAGTGCTAGAGCCGTTGGGGAGGGGGACGAGCAGTACTTC. Amino acid sequence: CSARAVGEGDEQYF.

The chain is built from TRBV19 and TRBJ2-5, with 8 bases fitting TRBD1. The junction had 9 bases not matched to a gene; V was cut back by 5 bases and J by 1 base. The CDR3 runs to 16 residues. The germline V gene encodes CDR1 LNHDA and CDR2 SQIVND (reference sequence). CDR3 DNA sequence: TGTGCCAGTAGTGGGGGGACAGGCTACCGCCAAGAGACCCAGTACTTC. This sequence encodes CASSGGTGYRQETQYF.

The CDR3 loop is CATSEPTNTGELFF. CDR3 bases: TGTGCCACCAGTGAGCCAACGAACACCGGGGAGCTGTTTTTT. The rearrangement links TRBV24-1 to TRBJ2-2, with D hard to call. The V gene's germline CDR1 is KGHDR and CDR2 SFDVKD. V was clipped by 4 bases and J by 0 bases, with 5 bases between them. The CDR3 runs 14 residues.

The V and J genes are TRBV5-6 and TRBJ2-7, with 13 bases identical to TRBD2. The junction had 6 bases not matched to a gene; V was cut back by 3 bases and J by 0 bases. Germline V CDR1 and CDR2: SGHDT, YYEEEE. This CDR3 is 17 amino acids long. The CDR3 loop reads CASSSGLAGTVSYEQYF. In nucleotides, the CDR3 is TGTGCCAGCAGCTCGGGACTAGCGGGGACTGTCTCCTACGAGCAGTACTTC.

The V gene is TRBV20-1, the J gene TRBJ1-5; D remains unclear. Germline V gene data show CDR1 as DFQATT and CDR2 as SNEGSKA (reference sequence). The CDR3 extends over 18 amino acids. V was shortened by 0 bases and J by 0 bases, with 18 bases between the two germline ends. CDR3 DNA sequence: TGCAGTGCTAGAGATTCAATTTCGGAACGGGATAGCAATCAGCCCCAGCATTTT. Translation gives CSARDSISERDSNQPQHF.

The chain couples TRBV29-1 to TRBJ2-7; the D gene is possibly TRBD1 (5 bases). Germline loops: CDR1 SQVTM, CDR2 ANQGSEA. The CDR3 consists of 12 residues. Between the trimmed V and J ends, which lost 6 bases and 2 bases, there was a span of 11 bases. CDR3 in amino acids: CSVDQGAYEQYF. In DNA form, the CDR3 reads TGCAGCGTCGACCAGGGTGCCTACGAGCAGTACTTC.

The chain links TRBV7-2 to TRBJ2-1, with 12 bases that match TRBD2. Germline CDR1 SGHTA, CDR2 FQGNSA. The junction had 6 bases not matched to a gene; V was cut back by 4 bases and J by 8 bases. The CDR3 totals 15 residues. The CDR3: CASSYLAGGLDEQFF. CDR3 nucleotide sequence: TGTGCCAGCAGCTACCTAGCGGGGGGGTTGGATGAGCAGTTCTTC.

The rearrangement joins TRBV24-1 to TRBJ2-4, with TRBD1 matching 9 bases. CDR1 and CDR2 from the germline V gene are KGHDR and SFDVKD. The CDR3 runs 19 residues. The junction had 21 bases not matched to a gene; V was cut back by 8 bases and J by 5 bases. The CDR3 sequence is CATKIRDRVTYRVENIQYF. The CDR3 bases are TGTGCCACCAAGATCCGGGACAGGGTGACCTATAGGGTCGAAAACATTCAGTACTTC.

This clonotype was seen a single time. The V and J genes are TRBV20-1 and TRBJ2-7, with D tentatively TRBD2 (6 bases). V was pared by 0 bases and J by 0 bases, with 9 bases between. The CDR3 is made up of 14 amino acids. The germline CDR1 and CDR2 sequences are DFQATT and SNEGSKA (reference sequence). The CDR3 sequence: CSARDGGDSYEQYF. CDR3 nucleotide sequence: TGCAGTGCTAGAGATGGAGGGGACTCCTACGAGCAGTACTTC.

This chain connects TRBV3-1 to TRBJ2-3; 10 nucleotides align to TRBD2. J was trimmed by 0 bases and V by 4 bases; bases with no gene match: 10. In germline, CDR1 is LGHDT, CDR2 YNNKEL (reference sequence). CDR3 length: 18 residues. CDR3: CASSPFLSSGGSTDTQYF. In DNA, the CDR3 is TGTGCCAGCAGCCCTTTCTTGTCTAGCGGGGGCAGCACAGATACGCAGTATTTT.

The V gene is TRBV20-1, the J gene TRBJ2-1, with 7 bases lining up with TRBD2. The V and J ends lost 5 bases and 0 bases, in that order; junction bases with no gene match: 1. The CDR3 loop spans 13 amino acids. Germline V lookup: CDR1 DFQATT, CDR2 SNEGSKA (reference sequence). The CDR3 loop reads CSARGDSYNEQFF. CDR3 nucleotides: TGCAGTGCTCGGGGGGACTCCTACAATGAGCAGTTCTTC.

This clonotype was counted once. The chain uses TRBV5-4 and TRBJ2-3, with D perhaps being TRBD1 or TRBD2 (5 bases each). There are 15 residues in the CDR3. The germline V and J ends were trimmed by 4 bases and 8 bases, with 20 bases remaining between them. Germline loops: CDR1 SGHNT, CDR2 YYREEE (reference sequence). CDR3 coding DNA: TGTGCCAGCAGCCGGGACCCTTCGATGGAAGGTACGCAGTATTTT. It codes for CASSRDPSMEGTQYF. Combining the CDR3 with reference TRBV5-4 and TRBJ2-3 gives the whole variable domain ETGVTQSPTHLIKTRGQQVTLRCSSQSGHNTVSWYQQALGQGPQFIFQYYREEENGRGNFPPRFSGLQFPNYSSELNVNALELDDSALYLCASSRDPSMEGTQYFGPGTRLTVL.

This chain joins TRBV6-6 and TRBJ2-7; D not certain. Germline V gives CDR1 MNHNY, CDR2 SVGAGI (reference sequence). This CDR3 spans 12 amino acids. Deletions cut 3 bases from V and 6 bases from J, with 9 bases between. The CDR3 DNA sequence: TGTGCCAGCAGTTATGGAACGGGCGAGCAGTACTTC. Encoded protein: CASSYGTGEQYF.

The chain is built from TRBV5-1 and TRBJ2-5; D gene ambiguous. CDR1 and CDR2 (germline): SGHRS, YFSETQ. The length of the CDR3 is 15 residues. V dropped 1 base and J dropped 1 base, with 11 bases sitting between them. The CDR3 spells CASSLLQASQETQYF. CDR3 DNA sequence: TGCGCCAGCAGCTTGTTGCAGGCGAGCCAAGAGACCCAGTACTTC.

This clonotype has only one observation. The V and J genes are TRBV11-2 and TRBJ2-3; maybe TRBD1 (5 bases). Trimming removed 5 bases at V and 1 base at J, with 13 bases between. This CDR3 region has 15 residues. Germline values: CDR1 SGHAT, CDR2 FQNNGV. The CDR3 region is CASSRSIQGTDTQYF. CDR3 nucleotides: TGTGCCAGCAGCCGATCTATACAGGGCACAGATACGCAGTATTTT.

This chain uses TRBV20-1 with TRBJ2-3, with 16 bases matching TRBD2. This CDR3 spans 21 amino acids. J was trimmed by 5 bases and V by 0 bases; bases with no gene match: 17. Germline CDR1 reads DFQATT; CDR2 reads SNEGSKA (reference sequence). CDR3 nucleotides: TGCAGTGCTAGAGAATGGATGATAGGGACTAGCGGGAGGGGTATTGGAGATACGCAGTATTTT. It yields the protein CSAREWMIGTSGRGIGDTQYF.

The CDR3 loop reads CASSSSTGGIVTEAFF. The CDR3 bases are TGTGCCAGTAGTTCTTCGACAGGGGGCATCGTCACTGAAGCTTTCTTT. The chain joins TRBV19 to TRBJ1-1; 10 bases align to TRBD1. Germline V gene sequence: CDR1 LNHDA, CDR2 SQIVND (reference sequence). The junction had 10 bases not matched to a gene; V was cut back by 5 bases and J by 4 bases. This CDR3 spans 16 amino acids.

The chain has TRBV7-3 and TRBJ2-1; 11 nucleotides line up with TRBD2. Germline V CDR1 and CDR2: SGHTA, FQGTGA. Trimming removed 1 base from V and 2 bases from J; junction bases left unmatched: 7. The length of the CDR3 is 18 residues. The CDR3 sequence is CASSLMTSGTLTYNEQFF. The CDR3 DNA sequence: TGTGCCAGCAGCTTAATGACTAGCGGGACATTAACCTACAATGAGCAGTTCTTC. Complete variable domain (other parts from reference TRBV7-3 and TRBJ2-1): GAGVSQTPSNKVTEKGKYVELRCDPISGHTALYWYRQSLGQGPEFLIYFQGTGAADDSGLPNDRFFAVRPEGSVSTLKIQRTERGDSAVYLCASSLMTSGTLTYNEQFFGPGTRLTVL.

V and J are TRBV4-1 and TRBJ1-3; D is ambiguous. This CDR3 region has 16 residues. Germline CDR1 MGHRA, CDR2 YSYEKL. V lost 2 bases and J 1 base, leaving 12 bases between the germline ends. The CDR3 nucleotides are TGCGCCAGCAGCCAATCGGTGGGGTCTTCTGGAAACACCATATATTTT. Encoded protein: CASSQSVGSSGNTIYF.

The chain joins TRBV4-3 to TRBJ2-3, with D perhaps matching TRBD2 (6 bases). V was cut by 1 base and J by 3 bases, with 14 bases left in between. Germline loops: CDR1 LGHNA, CDR2 YSLEER. The CDR3 contains 16 residues. The CDR3 loop is CASSQGGLSGTDTQYF. In DNA form, the CDR3 reads TGCGCCAGCAGCCAAGGTGGACTAAGCGGGACAGATACGCAGTATTTT.

The chain uses TRBV20-1 and TRBJ1-3; D uncertain. CDR3 length: 15 amino acids. Germline CDR1 reads DFQATT; CDR2 reads SNEGSKA (reference sequence). The V end lost 4 bases, the J end lost 4 bases, and 17 bases lay between the germline ends. This CDR3 is CSATDGSLGGNTIYF. The DNA for the CDR3 is TGCAGTGCTACGGACGGATCTCTGGGGGGAAACACCATATATTTT.

V and J are TRBV6-6 and TRBJ2-1, with 9 bases that match TRBD2. After removal of 1 base from V and 8 bases from J, the junction contained 6 bases not matched to a gene. Germline CDR1 MNHNY, CDR2 SVGAGI (reference sequence). The CDR3 runs to 15 residues. CDR3 protein: CASSYFPSGMDEQFF. In DNA form, the CDR3 reads TGTGCCAGCAGTTACTTTCCTAGCGGGATGGATGAGCAGTTCTTC.

The CDR3 nucleotides are TGTGCCAGCAGCTTAAATTCTCTGAGGGGGCCATATGGCTACACCTTC. It specifies CASSLNSLRGPYGYTF. V is TRBV7-9 and J is TRBJ1-2; 7 nucleotides line up with TRBD1. The ends lost 2 bases at V and 5 bases at J; junction bases unmatched: 11. Germline CDR1 reads SEHNR; CDR2 reads FQNEAQ (reference sequence). The CDR3 has 16 amino acids.

The genes are TRBV30 and TRBJ2-1; D may be TRBD2 (7 bases). Deletions cut 4 bases from V and 6 bases from J, with 10 bases between. Germline lookup yields CDR1 GTSNPN and CDR2 SVGIG (reference sequence). The CDR3 is 12 residues long. The DNA of the CDR3 is TGTGCCTGGACCCGGGGGGCCAATGAGCAGTTCTTC. This encodes CAWTRGANEQFF.